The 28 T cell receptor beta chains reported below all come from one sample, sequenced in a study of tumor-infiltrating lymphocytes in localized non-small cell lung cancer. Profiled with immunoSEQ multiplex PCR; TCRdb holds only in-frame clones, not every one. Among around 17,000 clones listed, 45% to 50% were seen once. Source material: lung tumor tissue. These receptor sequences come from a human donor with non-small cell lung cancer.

CDR3 sequence (DNA): TGTGCCAGTAATACTATAGCGGGGGGGCACAATGAGCAGTTCTTC. Its translation is CASNTIAGGHNEQFF. The V and J genes are TRBV9 and TRBJ2-1, with 11 bases aligning to TRBD2. CDR1 SGDLS and CDR2 YYNGEE come from the germline V gene. Trimming cost V 8 bases and J 5 bases; bases outside gene matches: 9. This CDR3 has 15 residues.

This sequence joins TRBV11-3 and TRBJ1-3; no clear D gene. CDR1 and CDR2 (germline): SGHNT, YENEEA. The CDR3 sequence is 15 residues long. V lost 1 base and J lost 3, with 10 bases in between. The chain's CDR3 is CASSLGGGSGNTIYF. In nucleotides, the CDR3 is TGTGCCAGCAGCTTAGGCGGTGGCAGTGGAAACACCATATATTTT.

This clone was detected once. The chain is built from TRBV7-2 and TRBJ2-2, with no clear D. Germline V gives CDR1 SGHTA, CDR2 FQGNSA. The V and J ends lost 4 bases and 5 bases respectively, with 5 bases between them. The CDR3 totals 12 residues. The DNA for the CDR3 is TGTGCCAGCAGCTGGAGTACCGGGGAGCTGTTTTTT. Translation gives CASSWSTGELFF.

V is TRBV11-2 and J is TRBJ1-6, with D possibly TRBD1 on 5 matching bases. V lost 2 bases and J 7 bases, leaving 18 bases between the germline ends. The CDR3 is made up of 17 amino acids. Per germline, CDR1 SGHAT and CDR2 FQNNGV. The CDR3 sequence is CASSLRRTGTVNSPLHF. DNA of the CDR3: TGTGCCAGCAGCTTAAGAAGAACCGGGACGGTGAATTCACCCCTCCACTTT.

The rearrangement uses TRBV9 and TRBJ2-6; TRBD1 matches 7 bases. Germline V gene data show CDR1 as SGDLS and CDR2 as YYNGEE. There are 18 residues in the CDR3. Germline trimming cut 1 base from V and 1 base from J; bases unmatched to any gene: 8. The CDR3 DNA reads TGTGCCAGCAGCGTACGGGACAGTCGGAGATCTGGGGCCAACGTCCTGACTTTC. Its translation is CASSVRDSRRSGANVLTF.

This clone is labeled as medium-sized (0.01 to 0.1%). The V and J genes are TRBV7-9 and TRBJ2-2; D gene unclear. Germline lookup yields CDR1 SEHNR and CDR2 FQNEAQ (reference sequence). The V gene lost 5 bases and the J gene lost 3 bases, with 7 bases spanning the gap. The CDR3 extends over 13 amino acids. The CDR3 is CASSPPYTGELFF. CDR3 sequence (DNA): TGTGCCAGCAGCCCACCCTACACCGGGGAGCTGTTTTTT.

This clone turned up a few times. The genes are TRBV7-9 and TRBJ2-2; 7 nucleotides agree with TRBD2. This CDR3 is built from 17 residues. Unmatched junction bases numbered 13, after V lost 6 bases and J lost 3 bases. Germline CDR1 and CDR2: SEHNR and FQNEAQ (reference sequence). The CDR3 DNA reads TGTGCCAGCAGAATTAGCGACATGGGGAGGGACACCGGGGAGCTGTTTTTT. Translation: CASRISDMGRDTGELFF. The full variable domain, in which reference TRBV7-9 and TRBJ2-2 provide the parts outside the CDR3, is DTGVSQNPRHKITKRGQNVTFRCDPISEHNRLYWYRQTLGQGPEFLTYFQNEAQLEKSRLLSDRFSAERPKGSFSTLEIQRTEQGDSAMYLCASRISDMGRDTGELFFGEGSRLTVL.

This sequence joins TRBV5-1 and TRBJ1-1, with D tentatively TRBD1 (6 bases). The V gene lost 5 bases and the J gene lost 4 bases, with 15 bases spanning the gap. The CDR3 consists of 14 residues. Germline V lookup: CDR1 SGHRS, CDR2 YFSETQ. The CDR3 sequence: CASRRDIEATEAFF. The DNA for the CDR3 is TGCGCCAGCAGACGGGACATTGAGGCCACTGAAGCTTTCTTT.

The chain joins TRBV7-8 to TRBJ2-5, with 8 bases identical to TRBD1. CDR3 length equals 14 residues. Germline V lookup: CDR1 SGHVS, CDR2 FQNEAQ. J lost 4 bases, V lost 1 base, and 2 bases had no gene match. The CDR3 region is CASSLEGQGETQYF. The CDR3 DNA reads TGTGCCAGCAGCTTAGAAGGACAGGGAGAGACCCAGTACTTC.

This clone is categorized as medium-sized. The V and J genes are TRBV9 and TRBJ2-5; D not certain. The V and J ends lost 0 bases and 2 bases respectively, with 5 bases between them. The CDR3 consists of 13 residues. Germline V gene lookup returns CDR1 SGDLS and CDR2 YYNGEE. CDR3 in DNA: TGTGCCAGCAGCGTAGTGGATCAAGAGACCCAGTACTTC. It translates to CASSVVDQETQYF.

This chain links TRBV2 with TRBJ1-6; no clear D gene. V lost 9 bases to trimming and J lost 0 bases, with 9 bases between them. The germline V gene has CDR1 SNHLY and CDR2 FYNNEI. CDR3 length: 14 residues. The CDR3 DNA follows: TGTGCCAGGAGCAGGAGCTCCTATAATTCACCCCTCCACTTT. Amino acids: CARSRSSYNSPLHF.

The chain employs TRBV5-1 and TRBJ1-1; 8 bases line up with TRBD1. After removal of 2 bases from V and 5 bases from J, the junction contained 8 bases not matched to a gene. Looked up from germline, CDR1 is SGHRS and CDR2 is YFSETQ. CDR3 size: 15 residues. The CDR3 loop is CASSLGQGSGTEAFF. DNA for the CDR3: TGCGCCAGCAGCTTAGGACAGGGTTCGGGGACTGAAGCTTTCTTT.

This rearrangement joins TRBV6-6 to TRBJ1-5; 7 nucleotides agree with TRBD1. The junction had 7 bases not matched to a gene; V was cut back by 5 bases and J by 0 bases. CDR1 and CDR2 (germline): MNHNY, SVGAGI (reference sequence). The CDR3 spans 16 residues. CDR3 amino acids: CASSTGTAHSNQPQHF. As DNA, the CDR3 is TGTGCCAGCAGTACCGGGACAGCCCATAGCAATCAGCCCCAGCATTTT.

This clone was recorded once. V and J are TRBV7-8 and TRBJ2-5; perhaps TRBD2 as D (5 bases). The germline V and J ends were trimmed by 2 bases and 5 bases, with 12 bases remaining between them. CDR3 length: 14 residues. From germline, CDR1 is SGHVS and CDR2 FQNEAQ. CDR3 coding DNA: TGTGCCAGCAGCTTACCTAGCTCCGGGGAGACCCAGTACTTC. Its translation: CASSLPSSGETQYF.

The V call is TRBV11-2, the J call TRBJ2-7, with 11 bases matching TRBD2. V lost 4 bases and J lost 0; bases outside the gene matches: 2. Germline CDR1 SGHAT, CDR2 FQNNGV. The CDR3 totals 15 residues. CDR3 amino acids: CASSSTSGGSYEQYF. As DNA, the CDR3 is TGTGCCAGCAGCTCTACTAGCGGGGGCTCCTACGAGCAGTACTTC. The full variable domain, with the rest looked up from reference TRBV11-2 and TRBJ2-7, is EAGVAQSPRYKIIEKRQSVAFWCNPISGHATLYWYQQILGQGPKLLIQFQNNGVVDDSQLPKDRFSAERLKGVDSTLKIQPAKLEDSAVYLCASSSTSGGSYEQYFGPGTRLTVT.

The CDR3 nucleotides are TGTGCCAGCAGGATAGGACAGCCGAGCTCTGGAAACACCATATATTTT. As protein: CASRIGQPSSGNTIYF. This chain uses TRBV7-2 with TRBJ1-3, with a weak D call TRBD1 (6 bases). This CDR3 contains 16 residues. CDR1 and CDR2 from the germline V gene are SGHTA and FQGNSA. With 6 bases removed from V and 0 bases from J, the gap between germline ends came to 15 bases.

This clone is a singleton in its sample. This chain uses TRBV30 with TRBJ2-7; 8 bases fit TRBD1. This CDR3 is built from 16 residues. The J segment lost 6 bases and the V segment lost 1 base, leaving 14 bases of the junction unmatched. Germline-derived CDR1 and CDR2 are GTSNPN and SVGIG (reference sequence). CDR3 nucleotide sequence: TGTGCCTGGAGTGGGGTTCAGGACAGGGCTAGGCTCGAGCAGTACTTC. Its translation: CAWSGVQDRARLEQYF.

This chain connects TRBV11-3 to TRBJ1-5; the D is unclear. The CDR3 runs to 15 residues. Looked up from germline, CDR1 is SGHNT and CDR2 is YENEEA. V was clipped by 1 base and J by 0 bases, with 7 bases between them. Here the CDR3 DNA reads TGTGCCAGCAGCTTAGCCGACGGTAGCAATCAGCCCCAGCATTTT. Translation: CASSLADGSNQPQHF.

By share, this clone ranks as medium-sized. The CDR3 spells CASSLGGQGSYEQYF. CDR3 nucleotides: TGTGCCAGCAGCTTAGGCGGACAGGGATCCTACGAGCAGTACTTC. The V and J genes are TRBV11-2 and TRBJ2-7; 8 nucleotides agree with TRBD1. Germline trimming cut 1 base from V and 1 base from J; bases unmatched to any gene: 3. This CDR3 has 15 residues. The germline V gene encodes CDR1 SGHAT and CDR2 FQNNGV.

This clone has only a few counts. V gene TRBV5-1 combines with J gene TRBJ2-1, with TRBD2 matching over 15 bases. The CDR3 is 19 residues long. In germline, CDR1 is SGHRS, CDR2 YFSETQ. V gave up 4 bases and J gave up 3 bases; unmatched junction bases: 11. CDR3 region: CASSPTGTSGGSNYNEQFF. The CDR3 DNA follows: TGCGCCAGCAGCCCGACCGGGACTAGCGGGGGGTCCAACTACAATGAGCAGTTCTTC. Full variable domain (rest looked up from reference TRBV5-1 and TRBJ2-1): KAGVTQTPRYLIKTRGQQVTLSCSPISGHRSVSWYQQTPGQGLQFLFEYFSETQRNKGNFPGRFSGRQFSNSRSEMNVSTLELGDSALYLCASSPTGTSGGSNYNEQFFGPGTRLTVL.

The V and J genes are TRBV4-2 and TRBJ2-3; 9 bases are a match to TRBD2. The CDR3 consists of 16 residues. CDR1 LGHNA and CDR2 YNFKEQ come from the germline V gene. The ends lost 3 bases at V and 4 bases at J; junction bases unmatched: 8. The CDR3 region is CASSQVGLAGSDTQYF. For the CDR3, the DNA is TGTGCCAGCAGCCAGGTCGGGCTAGCGGGGTCAGATACGCAGTATTTT.

The CDR3 nucleotides read TGCAGTGCCCAGCGGACAAATGAGCAGTACTTC. Protein: CSAQRTNEQYF. The rearrangement links TRBV20-1 to TRBJ2-7, with D perhaps assigned TRBD1 or TRBD2 (5 bases each). There are 11 residues in the CDR3. Germline assignment: CDR1 DFQATT and CDR2 SNEGSKA (reference sequence). V lost 6 bases, J lost 7 bases, and 13 bases lay in between.

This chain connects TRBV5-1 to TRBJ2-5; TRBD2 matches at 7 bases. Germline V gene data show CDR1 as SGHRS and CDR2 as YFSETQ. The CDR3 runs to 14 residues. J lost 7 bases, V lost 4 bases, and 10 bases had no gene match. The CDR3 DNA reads TGCGCCAGCAGCCCGGGGGAGGGTATGGTGACCCAGTACTTC. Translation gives CASSPGEGMVTQYF.

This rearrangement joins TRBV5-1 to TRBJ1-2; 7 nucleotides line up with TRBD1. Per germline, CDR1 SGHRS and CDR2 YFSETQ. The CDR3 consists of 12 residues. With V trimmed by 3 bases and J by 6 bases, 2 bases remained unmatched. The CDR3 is CASSSTGDGYTF. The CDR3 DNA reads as TGCGCCAGCAGCTCAACAGGGGATGGCTACACCTTC.

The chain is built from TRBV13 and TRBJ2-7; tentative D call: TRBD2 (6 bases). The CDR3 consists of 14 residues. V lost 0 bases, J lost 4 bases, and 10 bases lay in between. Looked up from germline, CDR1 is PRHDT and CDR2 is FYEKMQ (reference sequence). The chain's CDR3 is CASSLGGSSYEQYF. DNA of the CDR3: TGTGCCAGCAGCTTAGGCGGGAGTAGTTACGAGCAGTACTTC.

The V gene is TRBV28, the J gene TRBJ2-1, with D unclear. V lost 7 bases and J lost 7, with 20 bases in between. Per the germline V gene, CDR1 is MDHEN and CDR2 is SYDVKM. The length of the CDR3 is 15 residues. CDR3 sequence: CASNTFSQRNNEQFF. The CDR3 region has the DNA TGTGCCAGCAATACTTTCAGTCAGAGGAATAATGAGCAGTTCTTC.

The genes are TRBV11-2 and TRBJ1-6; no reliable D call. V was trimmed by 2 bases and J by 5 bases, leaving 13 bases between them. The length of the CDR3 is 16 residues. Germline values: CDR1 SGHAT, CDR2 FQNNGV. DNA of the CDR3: TGTGCCAGCAGCTTACAAGCTGCGAAGAATAATTCACCCCTCCACTTT. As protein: CASSLQAAKNNSPLHF.

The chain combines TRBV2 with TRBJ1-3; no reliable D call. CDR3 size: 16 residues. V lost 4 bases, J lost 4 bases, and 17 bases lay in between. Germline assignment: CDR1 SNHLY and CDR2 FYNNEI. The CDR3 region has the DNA TGTGCCAGCAGTGGGGGAAGGAGGTCGTCGGGAAACACCATATATTTT. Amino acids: CASSGGRRSSGNTIYF. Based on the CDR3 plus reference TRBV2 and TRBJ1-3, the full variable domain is EPEVTQTPSHQVTQMGQEVILRCVPISNHLYFYWYRQILGQKVEFLVSFYNNEISEKSEIFDDQFSVERPDGSNFTLKIRSTKLEDSAMYFCASSGGRRSSGNTIYFGEGSWLTVV.